This is a list of T cell receptor beta chains from one sample in a study of identical twins. Via MiXCR, TCRdb re-called the 5' RACE reads, giving one row per CDR3 protein. The sample comprises 1.5 million to 2 million distinct CDR3 sequences, under 35% of which are singletons, and around 0.25% rests with the top ten. The sequencing sample was made of cord blood. All receptors come from a newborn girl in good health. CDR3s include the opening cysteine and the closing phenylalanine or tryptophan. Fields, in order: clone size, D gene, CDR3 length, V gene, J gene, CDR3 DNA, CDR3 protein. A D gene is named only where the DNA matches it firmly. Some rows mark clone size as missing; the rest say once, few, many or name a class of expanded clone.

clone_size: few; d_call: .; cdr3_length: 16; v_call: TRBV6-1; j_call: TRBJ1-5; cdr3_nt: TGTGCCAGCAGTGACAAACAGGAATATAGCAATCAGCCCCAGCATTTT; cdr3_aa: CASSDKQEYSNQPQHF
clone_size: few; d_call: .; cdr3_length: 15; v_call: TRBV6-6; j_call: TRBJ1-2; cdr3_nt: TGTGCCAGCAGTTACTCTACAGGGTTCTCAGTTGGCTACACCTTC; cdr3_aa: CASSYSTGFSVGYTF
clone_size: .; d_call: .; cdr3_length: 15; v_call: TRBV20-1; j_call: TRBJ2-3; cdr3_nt: TGCAGTGCTAGAGTAGGGCTATTCTACACAGATACGCAGTATTTT; cdr3_aa: CSARVGLFYTDTQYF
clone_size: few; d_call: TRBD2; cdr3_length: 17; v_call: TRBV29-1; j_call: TRBJ2-3; cdr3_nt: TGCAGCGTTGAAGTGCGAACTAGCGGGAGTAGGACAGATACGCAGTATTTT; cdr3_aa: CSVEVRTSGSRTDTQYF
clone_size: many; d_call: .; cdr3_length: 14; v_call: TRBV4-2; j_call: TRBJ1-5; cdr3_nt: TGTGCCAGCAGCCAAGATGACAGCAATCAGCCCCAGCATTTT; cdr3_aa: CASSQDDSNQPQHF
clone_size: many; d_call: TRBD2; cdr3_length: 16; v_call: TRBV7-6; j_call: TRBJ2-3; cdr3_nt: TGTGCCAGCAGCAGCCTAGCGGGAGGGCTCACAGATACGCAGTATTTT; cdr3_aa: CASSSLAGGLTDTQYF
clone_size: .; d_call: .; cdr3_length: 15; v_call: TRBV2; j_call: TRBJ1-3; cdr3_nt: TGTGCCAGCAGTGAGCGTCGGACCTCTGGAAACACCATATATTTT; cdr3_aa: CASSERRTSGNTIYF
clone_size: few; d_call: TRBD1; cdr3_length: 13; v_call: TRBV9; j_call: TRBJ2-7; cdr3_nt: TGTGCCAGCAGCCCAGGGACAGAAAACGAGCAGTACTTC; cdr3_aa: CASSPGTENEQYF
clone_size: .; d_call: TRBD2; cdr3_length: 17; v_call: TRBV12-3/TRBV12-4; j_call: TRBJ2-5; cdr3_nt: TGTGCCAGCAGTTTTCTACCTCCACTAGCGACGCTTGAGACCCAGTACTTC; cdr3_aa: CASSFLPPLATLETQYF
clone_size: .; d_call: .; cdr3_length: 21; v_call: TRBV3-1; j_call: TRBJ1-1; cdr3_nt: TGTGCCAGCAGCCAAGATCCCCCCGAATTGAACAGGGTATTGCCGAACACTGAAGCTTTCTTT; cdr3_aa: CASSQDPPELNRVLPNTEAFF
clone_size: few; d_call: .; cdr3_length: 15; v_call: TRBV29-1; j_call: TRBJ2-1; cdr3_nt: TGCAGCGGAAAGACAAGGTTTGGTGGGGTTAGTGAGCAGTTCTTC; cdr3_aa: CSGKTRFGGVSEQFF
clone_size: .; d_call: TRBD1; cdr3_length: 18; v_call: TRBV6-2/TRBV6-3; j_call: TRBJ1-5; cdr3_nt: TGTGCCAGCAGTTACTCAGGACAGGGGGCACGATGGAATCAGCCCCAGCATTTT; cdr3_aa: CASSYSGQGARWNQPQHF
clone_size: .; d_call: TRBD1; cdr3_length: 14; v_call: TRBV6-1; j_call: TRBJ1-2; cdr3_nt: TGTGCCAGCAAGATAGACAGGGTCAACTATGGCTACACCTTC; cdr3_aa: CASKIDRVNYGYTF
clone_size: few; d_call: .; cdr3_length: 12; v_call: TRBV5-1; j_call: TRBJ1-2; cdr3_nt: TGCGCCAGCACACCCCAGGGCCGGGGCTACACCTTC; cdr3_aa: CASTPQGRGYTF
clone_size: .; d_call: .; cdr3_length: 15; v_call: TRBV4-1; j_call: TRBJ2-7; cdr3_nt: TGCGCCAGCAGCCAAATTAGCGGCAGCTCCTACGAGCAGTACTTC; cdr3_aa: CASSQISGSSYEQYF
clone_size: many; d_call: TRBD1; cdr3_length: 15; v_call: TRBV7-2; j_call: TRBJ1-1; cdr3_nt: TGTGCCAGCAGCACCCGACAGGGATCGAACACTGAAGCTTTCTTT; cdr3_aa: CASSTRQGSNTEAFF
clone_size: few; d_call: TRBD2; cdr3_length: 16; v_call: TRBV12-3/TRBV12-4; j_call: TRBJ2-1; cdr3_nt: TGTGCCAGCAGTTTGACGTGGGCTAGCGGGAGTCATGAGCAGTTCTTC; cdr3_aa: CASSLTWASGSHEQFF
clone_size: .; d_call: .; cdr3_length: 13; v_call: TRBV20-1; j_call: TRBJ2-7; cdr3_nt: TGCAGTGCTAGAGATGTAAGGGCCAACGAGCAGTACTTC; cdr3_aa: CSARDVRANEQYF
clone_size: .; d_call: .; cdr3_length: 14; v_call: TRBV7-9; j_call: TRBJ2-3; cdr3_nt: TGTGCCAGCAGCTTGCCCCAGGCTGGTTATACGCAGTATTTT; cdr3_aa: CASSLPQAGYTQYF
clone_size: .; d_call: .; cdr3_length: 11; v_call: TRBV12-3/TRBV12-4; j_call: TRBJ1-1; cdr3_nt: TGTGCCAGCAGTTTGGGCGTTTCTGGTTTCTTT; cdr3_aa: CASSLGVSGFF
clone_size: few; d_call: .; cdr3_length: 13; v_call: TRBV29-1; j_call: TRBJ1-1; cdr3_nt: TGCAGCGTTGCCCCCCCAGGAAACACTGAAGCTTTCTTT; cdr3_aa: CSVAPPGNTEAFF
clone_size: .; d_call: .; cdr3_length: 14; v_call: TRBV12-5; j_call: TRBJ1-2; cdr3_nt: TGTGCTAGTGGTGTCGGACCCACCGTGTCTGGCTACACCTTC; cdr3_aa: CASGVGPTVSGYTF
clone_size: .; d_call: .; cdr3_length: 11; v_call: TRBV20-1; j_call: TRBJ2-4; cdr3_nt: TGCAGTGCTAGTTCCTCGGTTTTTCAGTACTTC; cdr3_aa: CSASSSVFQYF
clone_size: many; d_call: TRBD1; cdr3_length: 13; v_call: TRBV25-1; j_call: TRBJ2-4; cdr3_nt: TGTGCCAGCAGTGAATGGGACAGGGACATTCAGTACTTC; cdr3_aa: CASSEWDRDIQYF
clone_size: .; d_call: .; cdr3_length: 11; v_call: TRBV29-1; j_call: TRBJ1-1; cdr3_nt: TGCAGCGTTGCGCGGGGGGCTGAAGCTTTCTTT; cdr3_aa: CSVARGAEAFF
clone_size: .; d_call: TRBD1; cdr3_length: 15; v_call: TRBV7-9; j_call: TRBJ2-7; cdr3_nt: TGTGCCAGCAGCTTAGGGACAGGGGGCCCCTACGAGCAGTACTTC; cdr3_aa: CASSLGTGGPYEQYF
clone_size: .; d_call: .; cdr3_length: 14; v_call: TRBV19; j_call: TRBJ2-3; cdr3_nt: TGTGCCAGTAGTATTCCTACAGGGACAGATACGCAGTATTTT; cdr3_aa: CASSIPTGTDTQYF
clone_size: once; d_call: TRBD2; cdr3_length: 17; v_call: TRBV19; j_call: TRBJ2-3; cdr3_nt: TGTGCCAGTTCCCACACCACTAGCGGATTACGCACAGATACGCAGTATTTT; cdr3_aa: CASSHTTSGLRTDTQYF
clone_size: .; d_call: TRBD2; cdr3_length: 16; v_call: TRBV3-1; j_call: TRBJ2-7; cdr3_nt: TGTGCCAGCAGCCAGAACCCTAGCGGGAGGGCCTACGAGCAGTACTTC; cdr3_aa: CASSQNPSGRAYEQYF
clone_size: few; d_call: TRBD2; cdr3_length: 17; v_call: TRBV4-2; j_call: TRBJ2-1; cdr3_nt: TGTGCCAGCAGCGCCGGGACTAGCGGGGCTTACTACAATGAGCAGTTCTTC; cdr3_aa: CASSAGTSGAYYNEQFF
clone_size: .; d_call: TRBD1; cdr3_length: 16; v_call: TRBV5-1; j_call: TRBJ2-7; cdr3_nt: TGCGCCAGCAGCTTGGGTTTCGGGACAGGCTCCTACGAGCAGTACTTC; cdr3_aa: CASSLGFGTGSYEQYF
clone_size: .; d_call: .; cdr3_length: 12; v_call: TRBV12-3/TRBV12-4; j_call: TRBJ1-4; cdr3_nt: TGTGCCAGCAGTCTGCTCCATGAAAAACTGTTTTTT; cdr3_aa: CASSLLHEKLFF
clone_size: .; d_call: .; cdr3_length: 16; v_call: TRBV18; j_call: TRBJ1-5; cdr3_nt: TGTGCCAGCTCACCAGGGACACTTTATAGCAATCAGCCCCAGCATTTT; cdr3_aa: CASSPGTLYSNQPQHF
clone_size: .; d_call: .; cdr3_length: 15; v_call: TRBV12-3/TRBV12-4; j_call: TRBJ1-6; cdr3_nt: TGTGCCAGCAGTCCGGTGGGCTCCTATAATTCACCCCTCCACTTT; cdr3_aa: CASSPVGSYNSPLHF
clone_size: .; d_call: .; cdr3_length: 15; v_call: TRBV6-5; j_call: TRBJ1-4; cdr3_nt: TGTGCCAGCAGTTACTCGACGGGGGATAATGAAAAACTGTTTTTT; cdr3_aa: CASSYSTGDNEKLFF
clone_size: .; d_call: .; cdr3_length: 16; v_call: TRBV5-1; j_call: TRBJ2-3; cdr3_nt: TGCGCCAGCAGCTTGGACCCTATGGGGAGCGAAGATACGCAGTATTTT; cdr3_aa: CASSLDPMGSEDTQYF
clone_size: .; d_call: .; cdr3_length: 14; v_call: TRBV6-1; j_call: TRBJ1-5; cdr3_nt: TGTGCCAGCAGCACAGACGGGAACAATCAGCCCCAGCATTTT; cdr3_aa: CASSTDGNNQPQHF